This TCR beta chain was profiled in a study of CD8 T cells in Susac syndrome. Random hexamers primed reverse transcription of roughly 0.45 to 1 ug RNA. TCRdb ran MiXCR on the immunoSEQ multiplex PCR reads and lists one entry per CDR3 protein. The table includes approximately 160,000 distinct CDR3 sequences, approximately 94% detected once. The ends lost 4 bases at V and 4 bases at J; junction bases unmatched: 4. The CDR3 has 12 residues. Germline values: CDR1 DFQATT, CDR2 SNEGSKA (reference sequence). The chain has TRBV20-1 and TRBJ2-7; 7 bases fit TRBD1. Sequenced sample: CD4+ T cells from PBMCs. The clonotype was recovered from a human donor with multiple sclerosis. The CDR3 DNA sequence: TGCAGTGCTAAGACAGGGCCATACGAGCAGTACTTC. This translates into CSAKTGPYEQYF.